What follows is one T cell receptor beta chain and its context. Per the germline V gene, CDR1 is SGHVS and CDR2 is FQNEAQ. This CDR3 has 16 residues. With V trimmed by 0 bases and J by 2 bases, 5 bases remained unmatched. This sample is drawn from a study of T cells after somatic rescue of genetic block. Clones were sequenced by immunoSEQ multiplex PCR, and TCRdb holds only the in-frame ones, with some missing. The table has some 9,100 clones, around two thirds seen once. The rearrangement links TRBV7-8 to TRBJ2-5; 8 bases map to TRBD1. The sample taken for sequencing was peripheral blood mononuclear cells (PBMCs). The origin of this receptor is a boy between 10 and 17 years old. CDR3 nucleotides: TGTGCCAGCAGCTTAGCTTGGACAGGGCTGCAAGAGACCCAGTACTTC. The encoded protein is CASSLAWTGLQETQYF.